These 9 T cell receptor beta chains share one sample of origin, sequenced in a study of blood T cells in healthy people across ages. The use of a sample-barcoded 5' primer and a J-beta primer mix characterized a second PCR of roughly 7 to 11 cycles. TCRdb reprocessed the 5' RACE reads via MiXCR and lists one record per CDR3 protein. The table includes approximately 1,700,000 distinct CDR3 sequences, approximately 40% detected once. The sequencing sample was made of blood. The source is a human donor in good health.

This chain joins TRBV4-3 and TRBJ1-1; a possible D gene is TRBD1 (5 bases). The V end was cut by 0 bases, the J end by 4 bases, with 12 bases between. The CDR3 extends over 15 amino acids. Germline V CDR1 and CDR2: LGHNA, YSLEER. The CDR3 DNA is TGCGCCAGCAGCCAAGATTACCCAAGGGGCACTGAAGCTTTCTTT. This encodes CASSQDYPRGTEAFF.

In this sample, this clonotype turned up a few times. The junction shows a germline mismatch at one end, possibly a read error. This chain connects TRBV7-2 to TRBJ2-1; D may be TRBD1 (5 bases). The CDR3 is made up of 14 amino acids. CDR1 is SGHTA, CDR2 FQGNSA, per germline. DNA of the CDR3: TGTGTCAGCAGCTCCGAAGGGGCAGGCAATGAGCAGTTCTTC. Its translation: CVSSSEGAGNEQFF.

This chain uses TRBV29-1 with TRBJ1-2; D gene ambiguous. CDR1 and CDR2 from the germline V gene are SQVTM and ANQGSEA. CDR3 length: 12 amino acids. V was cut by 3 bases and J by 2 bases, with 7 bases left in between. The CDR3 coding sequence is TGCAGCGTTGACCAGGACAACTATGGCTACACCTTC. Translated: CSVDQDNYGYTF.

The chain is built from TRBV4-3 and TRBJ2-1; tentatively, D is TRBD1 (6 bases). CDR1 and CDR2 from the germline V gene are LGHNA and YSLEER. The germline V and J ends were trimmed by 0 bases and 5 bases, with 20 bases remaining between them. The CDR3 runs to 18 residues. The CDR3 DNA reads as TGCGCCAGCAGCCAAGATACGCCAGGGGTATCCCTCGACAATGAGCAGTTCTTC. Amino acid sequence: CASSQDTPGVSLDNEQFF.

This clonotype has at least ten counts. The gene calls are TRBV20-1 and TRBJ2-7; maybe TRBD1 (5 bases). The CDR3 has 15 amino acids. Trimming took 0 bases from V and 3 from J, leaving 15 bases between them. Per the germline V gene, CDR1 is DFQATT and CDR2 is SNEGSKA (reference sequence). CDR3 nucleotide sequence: TGCAGTGCTAGAGATCATACCAGGGTCGGCTACGAGCAGTACTTC. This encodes CSARDHTRVGYEQYF.

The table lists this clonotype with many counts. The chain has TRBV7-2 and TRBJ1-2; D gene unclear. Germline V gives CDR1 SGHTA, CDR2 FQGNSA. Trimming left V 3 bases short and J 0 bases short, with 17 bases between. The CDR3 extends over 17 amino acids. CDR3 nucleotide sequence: TGTGCCAGCAGCTTGGAACGTCTCTCAGTACCTAACTATGGCTACACCTTC. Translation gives CASSLERLSVPNYGYTF.

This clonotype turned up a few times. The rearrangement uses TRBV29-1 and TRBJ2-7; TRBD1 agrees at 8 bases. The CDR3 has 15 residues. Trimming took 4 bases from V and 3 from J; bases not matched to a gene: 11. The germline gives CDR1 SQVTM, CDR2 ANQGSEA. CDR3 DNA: TGCAGCGTTGTAGCTTTGGACAGGGTAAACTACGAGCAGTACTTC. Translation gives CSVVALDRVNYEQYF.

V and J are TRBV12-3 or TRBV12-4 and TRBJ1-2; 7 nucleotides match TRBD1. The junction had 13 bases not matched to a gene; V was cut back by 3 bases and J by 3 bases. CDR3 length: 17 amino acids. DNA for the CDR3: TGTGCCAGCAGTTTCATGGGAGGAGGGGGCGTCGACTATGGCTACACCTTC. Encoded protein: CASSFMGGGGVDYGYTF.

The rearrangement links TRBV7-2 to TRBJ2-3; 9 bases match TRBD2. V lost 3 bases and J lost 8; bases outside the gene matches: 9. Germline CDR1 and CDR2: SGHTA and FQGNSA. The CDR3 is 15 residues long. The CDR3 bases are TGTGCCAGCAGCTTCGATGCGGGGGGGCGAGGTACGCAGTATTTT. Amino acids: CASSFDAGGRGTQYF.